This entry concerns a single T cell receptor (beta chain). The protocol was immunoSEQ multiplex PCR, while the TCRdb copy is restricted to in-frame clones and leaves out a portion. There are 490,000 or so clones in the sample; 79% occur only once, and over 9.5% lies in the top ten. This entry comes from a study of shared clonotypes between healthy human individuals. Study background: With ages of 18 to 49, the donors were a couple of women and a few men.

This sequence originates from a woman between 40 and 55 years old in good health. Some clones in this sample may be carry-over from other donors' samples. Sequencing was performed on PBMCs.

The CDR3 is CASRGLAGVIDTQYF. In nucleotides, the CDR3 is TGTGCCAGCAGGGGGCTAGCGGGAGTAATAGATACGCAGTATTTT. J is TRBJ2-3 and V is TRBV28, with 10 bases fitting TRBD2. V shed 6 bases, J shed 5 bases, and the junction held 8 bases outside the gene matches. The CDR3 runs to 15 residues. The germline gives CDR1 MDHEN, CDR2 SYDVKM.